The T cell receptor beta chain described here comes from a study of blood T cell repertoires in COVID-19. On the study more broadly: Both acute and convalescent COVID-19 samples were obtained from the United States, Italy and Spain.

The protocol was immunoSEQ multiplex PCR, while the TCRdb copy is restricted to in-frame clones and leaves out a portion. In the table there are roughly 250,000 clones, around 86% of which are singletons. The germline V gene has CDR1 MNHEY and CDR2 SMNVEV (reference sequence). The CDR3 covers 15 residues. V was pared by 5 bases and J by 0 bases, with 14 bases between. The sequenced sample consisted of peripheral blood. The source is a woman aged 60-75 years with active or convalescent COVID-19. The V and J genes are TRBV27 and TRBJ2-7; D gene unclear. The CDR3 coding sequence is TGTGCCAGCAGTACCCGACGGGTTAGCTCCTACGAGCAGTACTTC. Amino acids: CASSTRRVSSYEQYF.